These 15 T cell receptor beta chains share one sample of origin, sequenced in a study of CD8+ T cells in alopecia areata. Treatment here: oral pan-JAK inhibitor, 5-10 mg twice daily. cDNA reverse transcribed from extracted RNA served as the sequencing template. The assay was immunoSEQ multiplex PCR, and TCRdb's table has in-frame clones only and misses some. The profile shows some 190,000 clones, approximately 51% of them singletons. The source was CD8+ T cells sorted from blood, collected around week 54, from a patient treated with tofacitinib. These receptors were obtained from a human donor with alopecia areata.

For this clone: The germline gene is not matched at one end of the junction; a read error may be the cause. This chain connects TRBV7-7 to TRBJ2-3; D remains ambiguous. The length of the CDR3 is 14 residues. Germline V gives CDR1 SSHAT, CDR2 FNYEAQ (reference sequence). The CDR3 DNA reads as TGTGCTAGCAGCTTAGAAGGAATCACAGCTACGCAGTATTTT. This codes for CASSLEGITATQYF.

The CDR3 DNA is TGTGCCAGCAGTTGGACAGGTCCAGATGGCTACACCTTC. Encoded protein: CASSWTGPDGYTF. J is TRBJ1-2 and V is TRBV6-5; 7 bases are a match to TRBD1. The CDR3 consists of 13 residues. Losses at the gene ends were 4 bases for V and 6 bases for J; bases not matched to a gene: 5. CDR1 and CDR2 (germline): MNHEY, SVGAGI.

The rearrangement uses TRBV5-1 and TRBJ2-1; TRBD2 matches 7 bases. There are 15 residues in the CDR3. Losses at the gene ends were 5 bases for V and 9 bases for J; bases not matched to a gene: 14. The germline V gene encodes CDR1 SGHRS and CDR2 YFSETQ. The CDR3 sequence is CASRLAGRLVGEQFF. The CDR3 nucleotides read TGCGCCAGCAGGTTAGCGGGCCGTCTGGTGGGTGAGCAGTTCTTC. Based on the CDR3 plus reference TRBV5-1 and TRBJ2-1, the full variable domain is KAGVTQTPRYLIKTRGQQVTLSCSPISGHRSVSWYQQTPGQGLQFLFEYFSETQRNKGNFPGRFSGRQFSNSRSEMNVSTLELGDSALYLCASRLAGRLVGEQFFGPGTRLTVL.

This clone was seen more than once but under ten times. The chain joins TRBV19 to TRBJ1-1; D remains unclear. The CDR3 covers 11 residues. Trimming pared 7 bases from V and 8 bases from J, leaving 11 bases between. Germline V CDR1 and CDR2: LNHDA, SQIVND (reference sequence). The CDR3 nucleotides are TGTGCCAGTACCCAACGGGGAGAAGCTTTCTTT. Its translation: CASTQRGEAFF.

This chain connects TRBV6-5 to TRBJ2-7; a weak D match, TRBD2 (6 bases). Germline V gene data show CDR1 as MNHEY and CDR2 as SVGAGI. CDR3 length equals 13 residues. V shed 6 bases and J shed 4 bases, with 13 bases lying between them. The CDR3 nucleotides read TGTGCCAGCAGAAAGGACGGGGGATACGAGCAGTACTTC. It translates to CASRKDGGYEQYF.

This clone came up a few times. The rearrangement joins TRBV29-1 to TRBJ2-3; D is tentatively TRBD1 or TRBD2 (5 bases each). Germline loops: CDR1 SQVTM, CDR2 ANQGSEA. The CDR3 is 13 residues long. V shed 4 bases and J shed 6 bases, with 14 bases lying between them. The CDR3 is CSVVTGPGDTQYF. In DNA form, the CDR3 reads TGCAGCGTTGTAACGGGACCAGGGGATACGCAGTATTTT.

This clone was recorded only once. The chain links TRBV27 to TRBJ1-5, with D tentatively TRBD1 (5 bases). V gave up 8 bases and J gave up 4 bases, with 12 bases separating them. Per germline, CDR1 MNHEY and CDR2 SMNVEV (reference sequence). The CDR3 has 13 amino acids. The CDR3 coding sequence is TGTGCCAGCGGGTCTGGGGGTAATCAGCCCCAGCATTTT. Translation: CASGSGGNQPQHF.

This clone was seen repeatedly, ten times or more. The CDR3, as DNA: TGTGCCAGCAGCGAGAGGACAGGGTCGGTAAATGAGCAGTTCTTC. Translated, it gives CASSERTGSVNEQFF. The genes are TRBV9 and TRBJ2-1, with TRBD1 identical over 8 bases. J lost 7 bases, V lost 3 bases, and 9 bases had no gene match. The CDR3 is 15 residues long. Germline CDR1 and CDR2: SGDLS and YYNGEE.

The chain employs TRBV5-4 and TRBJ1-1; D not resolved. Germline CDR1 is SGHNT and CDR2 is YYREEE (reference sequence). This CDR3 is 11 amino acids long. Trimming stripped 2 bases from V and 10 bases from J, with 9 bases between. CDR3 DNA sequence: TGTGCCAGCAGCTTCGGAGTTAGAGCTTTCTTT. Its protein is CASSFGVRAFF.

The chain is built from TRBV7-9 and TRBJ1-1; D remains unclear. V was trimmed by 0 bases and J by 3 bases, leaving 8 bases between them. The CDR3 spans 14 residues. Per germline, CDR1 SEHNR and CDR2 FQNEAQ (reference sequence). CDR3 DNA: TGTGCCAGCAGCTTAGCAGGGCGCGACACTGAAGCTTTCTTT. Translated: CASSLAGRDTEAFF.

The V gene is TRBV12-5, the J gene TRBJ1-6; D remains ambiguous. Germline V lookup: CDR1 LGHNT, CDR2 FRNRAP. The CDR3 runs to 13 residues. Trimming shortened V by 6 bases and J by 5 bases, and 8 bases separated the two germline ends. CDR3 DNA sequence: TGTGCTAGTGGCTTTGGGAATAATTCACCCCTCCACTTT. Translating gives CASGFGNNSPLHF.

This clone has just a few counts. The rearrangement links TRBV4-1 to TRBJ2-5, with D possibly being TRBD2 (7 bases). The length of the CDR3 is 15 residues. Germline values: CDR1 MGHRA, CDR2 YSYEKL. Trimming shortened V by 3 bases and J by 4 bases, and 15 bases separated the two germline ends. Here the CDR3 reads CASSQWGGGVETQYF. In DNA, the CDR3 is TGCGCCAGCAGCCAGTGGGGGGGCGGGGTAGAGACCCAGTACTTC.

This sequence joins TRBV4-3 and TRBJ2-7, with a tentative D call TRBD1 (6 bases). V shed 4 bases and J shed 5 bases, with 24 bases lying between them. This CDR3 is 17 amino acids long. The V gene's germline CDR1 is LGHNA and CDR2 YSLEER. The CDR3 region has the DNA TGCGCCAGCAGCCCTAGCCCTGCTATCAGGGGTCGGGACGAGCAGTACTTC. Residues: CASSPSPAIRGRDEQYF.

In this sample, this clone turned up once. The CDR3 reads CASSGVVGTDTQYF. Here the CDR3 DNA reads TGTGCCAGCAGCGGAGTTGTCGGCACAGATACGCAGTATTTT. The V gene is TRBV5-4, the J gene TRBJ2-3; no definite D call. Germline V lookup: CDR1 SGHNT, CDR2 YYREEE (reference sequence). Between the trimmed V and J ends, which lost 4 bases and 1 base, there was a span of 10 bases. This CDR3 spans 14 amino acids. The full variable domain, completed using reference TRBV5-4 and TRBJ2-3, is ETGVTQSPTHLIKTRGQQVTLRCSSQSGHNTVSWYQQALGQGPQFIFQYYREEENGRGNFPPRFSGLQFPNYSSELNVNALELDDSALYLCASSGVVGTDTQYFGPGTRLTVL.

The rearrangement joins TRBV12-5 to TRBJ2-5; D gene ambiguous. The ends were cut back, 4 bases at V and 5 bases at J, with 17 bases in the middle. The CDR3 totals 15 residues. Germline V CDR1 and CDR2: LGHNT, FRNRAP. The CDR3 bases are TGTGCTAGTGGTTCCCCCGCCAGCCCGGTGGAGACCCAGTACTTC. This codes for CASGSPASPVETQYF.